These 4 T cell receptor beta chains were sequenced from one sample in a study of CD8 T cells in Susac syndrome. The RNA, about 0.45 to 1 ug, was put through reverse transcription using random hexamers. One entry per CDR3 protein, called by TCRdb with MiXCR from the immunoSEQ multiplex PCR reads. This repertoire shows approximately 130,000 distinct CDR3 sequences, more than 75% found once; its top ten account for around 0.24%. The sample was CD8+ T cells from PBMCs. The receptors come from a human donor with multiple sclerosis.

The CDR3 loop reads CASSLQVIGRETQYF. The DNA for the CDR3 is TGTGCCAGCAGTTTACAGGTCATAGGGAGGGAGACCCAGTACTTC. The V gene is TRBV12-3 or TRBV12-4, the J gene TRBJ2-5; tentative D call: TRBD2 (6 bases). V lost 2 bases to trimming and J lost 5 bases, with 15 bases between them. This CDR3 spans 15 amino acids.

CDR3 residues: CASSHWTSGRDYEQYF. The CDR3, as DNA: TGTGCCAGCAGCCACTGGACTAGCGGGAGGGACTACGAGCAGTACTTC. The rearrangement links TRBV5-6 to TRBJ2-7; 15 nucleotides line up with TRBD2. V lost 4 bases, J lost 3 bases, and 5 bases stayed unmatched. This CDR3 has 16 amino acids. Germline loops: CDR1 SGHDT, CDR2 YYEEEE.

The chain is built from TRBV2 and TRBJ2-7; no firm D call. This CDR3 has 13 residues. The germline gives CDR1 SNHLY, CDR2 FYNNEI. The ends were cut back, 9 bases at V and 7 bases at J, with 19 bases in the middle. Written as DNA, the CDR3 is TGTGCCAGTAAGGACGGTACTACGATGGAGCAGTACTTC. Translating gives CASKDGTTMEQYF.

The CDR3 is CASRQGATGSSRGYTF. The CDR3 coding sequence is TGTGCCAGCAGACAGGGGGCAACAGGGTCTTCTCGGGGCTACACCTTC. The chain links TRBV4-2 to TRBJ1-2, with 9 bases lining up with TRBD1. V lost 6 bases, J lost 8 bases, and 16 bases stayed unmatched. This CDR3 spans 16 amino acids. The germline CDR1 and CDR2 sequences are LGHNA and YNFKEQ.